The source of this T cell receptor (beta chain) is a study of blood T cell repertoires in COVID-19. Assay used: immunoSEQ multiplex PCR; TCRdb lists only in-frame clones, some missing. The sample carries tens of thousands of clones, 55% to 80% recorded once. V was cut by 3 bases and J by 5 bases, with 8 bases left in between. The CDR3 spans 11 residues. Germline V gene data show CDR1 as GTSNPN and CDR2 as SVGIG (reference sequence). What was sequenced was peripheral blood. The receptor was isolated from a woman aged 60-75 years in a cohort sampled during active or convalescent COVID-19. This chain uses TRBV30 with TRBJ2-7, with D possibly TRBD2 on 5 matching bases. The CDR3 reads CAWSRGHEQYF. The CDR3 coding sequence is TGTGCCTGGAGCAGAGGGCACGAGCAGTACTTC.